The 20 T cell receptor beta chains listed next were all sequenced from one sample in a study of T cell responses to AZD1222 COVID-19 vaccine. Profiling relied on immunoSEQ multiplex PCR, and the TCRdb table lists in-frame clones only, not all of them. The table includes about 120,000 clones, 92% detected once. The starting material was peripheral blood, obtained 28 days after the second AZD1222 dose. Source of these receptors: an adult who received the AZD1222 COVID-19 vaccine.

The gene calls are TRBV5-6 and TRBJ1-2, with D maybe TRBD1 (6 bases). Deletions cut 4 bases from V and 7 bases from J, with 17 bases between. The germline V gene encodes CDR1 SGHDT and CDR2 YYEEEE. The CDR3 length is 14 residues. This CDR3 is CASSGRGFVAGYTF. The DNA for the CDR3 is TGTGCCAGCAGCGGCAGGGGCTTTGTGGCTGGCTACACCTTC.

In DNA form, the CDR3 reads TGTGCCAGCAGTCCCTTTTGGACAGGGGGCACCGGGGAGCTGTTTTTT. The encoded protein is CASSPFWTGGTGELFF. The V call is TRBV25-1, the J call TRBJ2-2; 10 bases align to TRBD1. The CDR3 covers 16 residues. With 5 bases clipped from V and 4 bases from J, the junction kept 7 bases outside the gene matches. Germline V gene lookup returns CDR1 MGHDK and CDR2 SYGVNS.

CDR3 sequence: CATSVLAAYNEQFF. CDR3 coding DNA: TGTGCCACCAGTGTTCTAGCCGCCTACAATGAGCAGTTCTTC. The V call is TRBV15, the J call TRBJ2-1, with a tentative D call TRBD2 (5 bases). V gave up 6 bases and J gave up 2 bases, with 11 bases separating them. Per the germline V gene, CDR1 is LNHNV and CDR2 is YYDKDF (reference sequence). This CDR3 is built from 14 residues.

In this sample, this clone turned up once. This chain joins TRBV15 and TRBJ2-5; TRBD1 matches at 9 bases. Trimming cost V 5 bases and J 3 bases; bases outside gene matches: 4. Germline assignment: CDR1 LNHNV and CDR2 YYDKDF (reference sequence). The CDR3 sequence is 14 residues long. The CDR3 coding sequence is TGTGCCACCAGCCGGGACAGGGCTAAAGAGACCCAGTACTTC. Protein: CATSRDRAKETQYF.

The rearrangement links TRBV9 to TRBJ1-1; no firm D call. The CDR3 is 14 residues long. Germline assignment: CDR1 SGDLS and CDR2 YYNGEE. Trimming left V 0 bases short and J 0 bases short, with 6 bases between. The CDR3 DNA reads as TGTGCCAGCAGCGTAGCACAGATGAACACTGAAGCTTTCTTT. This gives the protein CASSVAQMNTEAFF.

The chain uses TRBV27 and TRBJ1-6; 10 bases are a match to TRBD1. Germline V gives CDR1 MNHEY, CDR2 SMNVEV (reference sequence). V dropped 3 bases and J dropped 6; count of bases not matched to a gene: 2. The CDR3 spans 15 residues. The CDR3 region is CASSFRDRGNSPLHF. In DNA form, the CDR3 reads TGTGCCAGCAGTTTCCGGGACAGGGGTAATTCACCCCTCCACTTT.

The chain couples TRBV28 to TRBJ1-3; no clear D. This CDR3 is built from 14 residues. Germline values: CDR1 MDHEN, CDR2 SYDVKM. Between the trimmed V and J ends, which lost 2 bases and 0 bases, there was a span of 5 bases. The CDR3 nucleotides are TGTGCCAGCAGTTTACGCTTCTCTGGAAACACCATATATTTT. It is translated as CASSLRFSGNTIYF.

The chain couples TRBV28 to TRBJ1-2; no firm D call. Between the trimmed V and J ends, which lost 4 bases and 5 bases, there was a span of 5 bases. Germline V gene data show CDR1 as MDHEN and CDR2 as SYDVKM. The CDR3 consists of 11 residues. CDR3 bases: TGTGCCAGCAGTTCAATATATGGCTACACCTTC. It translates to CASSSIYGYTF.

The CDR3 loop is CAWSGPTTQETQYF. The CDR3 DNA reads TGTGCCTGGAGTGGTCCAACTACTCAAGAGACCCAGTACTTC. The chain links TRBV30 to TRBJ2-5; D is undetermined. Germline assignment: CDR1 GTSNPN and CDR2 SVGIG (reference sequence). V lost 1 base to trimming and J lost 2 bases, with 11 bases between them. The CDR3 is made up of 14 amino acids.

The V and J genes are TRBV6-4 and TRBJ2-7, with 9 positions matching TRBD2. This CDR3 region has 14 residues. The germline CDR1 and CDR2 sequences are MRHNA and SNTAGT. V gave up 7 bases and J gave up 1 base; unmatched junction bases: 5. The CDR3 DNA sequence: TGTGCCAGCATTGGTAGCGGGGGATCCTACGAGCAGTACTTC. Encoded protein: CASIGSGGSYEQYF.

J is TRBJ2-5 and V is TRBV28; D might be TRBD2 (6 bases). The CDR3 is 12 amino acids. Germline V CDR1 and CDR2: MDHEN, SYDVKM. The germline V and J ends were trimmed by 8 bases and 4 bases, with 11 bases remaining between them. The CDR3 sequence: CASGEAGETQYF. The CDR3 DNA follows: TGTGCCAGCGGGGAGGCCGGAGAGACCCAGTACTTC.

The chain links TRBV11-2 to TRBJ1-6, with D possibly TRBD1 on 5 matching bases. The CDR3 totals 18 residues. Trimming took 5 bases from V and 0 from J, leaving 17 bases between them. Per the germline V gene, CDR1 is SGHAT and CDR2 is FQNNGV. CDR3 DNA: TGTGCCAGCAGCCCCCGGGTTGGGGGGAGCTCCTATAATTCACCCCTCCACTTT. Its translation is CASSPRVGGSSYNSPLHF.

The chain couples TRBV28 to TRBJ2-5, with 10 bases matching TRBD1. V trimming: 3 bases; J trimming: 3 bases; junction bases outside the gene matches: 7. Germline V gene sequence: CDR1 MDHEN, CDR2 SYDVKM. There are 16 residues in the CDR3. In nucleotides, the CDR3 is TGTGCCAGCAGTTTCACCTCCGGGACAGGGGAAGAGACCCAGTACTTC. It translates to CASSFTSGTGEETQYF.

The V and J genes are TRBV18 and TRBJ2-1; possibly TRBD2 for D (6 bases). This CDR3 has 16 residues. Germline V gene sequence: CDR1 KGHSH, CDR2 LQKENI. Trimming removed 3 bases from V and 4 bases from J, with 16 bases in between. CDR3 sequence reads: CASSPPPAGLYNEQFF. The CDR3 DNA sequence: TGTGCCAGCTCACCTCCTCCAGCGGGCCTATACAATGAGCAGTTCTTC. The full variable domain, completed using reference TRBV18 and TRBJ2-1, is NAGVMQNPRHLVRRRGQEARLRCSPMKGHSHVYWYRQLPEEGLKFMVYLQKENIIDESGMPKERFSAEFPKEGPSILRIQQVVRGDSAAYFCASSPPPAGLYNEQFFGPGTRLTVL.

This chain joins TRBV6-5 and TRBJ2-5; D is uncertain. Per germline, CDR1 MNHEY and CDR2 SVGAGI. The CDR3 is 14 residues long. Trimming took off 8 bases at V and 1 base at J, with 14 bases between the two ends. CDR3 nucleotide sequence: TGTGCCAGCCAGATTGGGCCCGGCCAAGAGACCCAGTACTTC. It specifies CASQIGPGQETQYF.

The rearrangement joins TRBV6-6 to TRBJ1-5, with 7 bases identical to TRBD1. CDR3 length: 15 amino acids. V lost 5 bases to trimming and J lost 1 base; unmatched junction nucleotides: 5. Germline-derived CDR1 and CDR2 are MNHNY and SVGAGI (reference sequence). DNA for the CDR3: TGTGCCAGCAGTCTGACAGGGCCGAGCAATCAGCCCCAGCATTTT. As protein: CASSLTGPSNQPQHF.

The J gene is TRBJ1-5, the V gene TRBV21-1; no check of the table's D call, TRBD1, against the DNA was made. TRBV21-1 is assigned pseudogene status. The CDR3 is made up of 15 amino acids. The CDR3 here is CASSRQGYSNQPQHF. The CDR3 DNA is TGTGCCAGCAGCCGACAGGGTTATAGCAATCAGCCCCAGCATTTT.

This clone was counted once. This rearrangement joins TRBV7-9 to TRBJ2-1; 10 nucleotides agree with TRBD1. In germline, CDR1 is SEHNR, CDR2 FQNEAQ (reference sequence). The V and J ends lost 5 bases and 10 bases, in that order; junction bases with no gene match: 8. There are 14 residues in the CDR3. The CDR3 reads CASSLGTGVDEQFF. CDR3 bases: TGTGCCAGCAGCCTCGGGACAGGGGTAGACGAGCAGTTCTTC.

This sequence joins TRBV27 and TRBJ2-1, with D perhaps TRBD2 (7 bases). CDR1 MNHEY and CDR2 SMNVEV come from the germline V gene (reference sequence). This CDR3 spans 11 amino acids. Trimming removed 5 bases from V and 10 bases from J, with 9 bases in between. This CDR3 is CASSRGGEQFF. CDR3 bases: TGTGCCAGCAGTAGGGGGGGCGAGCAGTTCTTC.

This rearrangement joins TRBV12-5 to TRBJ2-1, with TRBD1 as a possible D gene (5 bases). V was pared by 5 bases and J by 6 bases, with 17 bases between. CDR1 is LGHNT and CDR2 is FRNRAP in the germline V gene. CDR3 length: 15 amino acids. CDR3 region: CASGPTPDRPNEQFF. Here the CDR3 DNA reads TGTGCTAGTGGTCCCACTCCCGACAGACCCAATGAGCAGTTCTTC.